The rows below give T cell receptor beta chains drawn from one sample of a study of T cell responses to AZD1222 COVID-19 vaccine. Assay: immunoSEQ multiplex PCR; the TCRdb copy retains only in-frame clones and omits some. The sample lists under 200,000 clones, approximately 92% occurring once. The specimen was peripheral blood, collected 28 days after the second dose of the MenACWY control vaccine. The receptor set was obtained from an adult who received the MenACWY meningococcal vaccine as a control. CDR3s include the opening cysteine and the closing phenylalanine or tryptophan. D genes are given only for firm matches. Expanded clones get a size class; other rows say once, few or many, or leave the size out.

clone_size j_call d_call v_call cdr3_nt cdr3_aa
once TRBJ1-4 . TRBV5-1 TGCGCCAGCCGCTCGGATAATGAAAAACTGTTTTTT CASRSDNEKLFF
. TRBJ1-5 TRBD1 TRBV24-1 TGTGCCACCAGTGACCAGACAGGGGGGATTCAGCCCCAGCATTTT CATSDQTGGIQPQHF
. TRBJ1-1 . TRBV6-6 TGTGCCAGCAGTTACTGGGTGAACACTGAAGCTTTCTTT CASSYWVNTEAFF
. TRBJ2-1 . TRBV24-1 TGTGCCACCAGTGATCCCGCGGCGAGCTCCTACAATGAGCAGTTCTTC CATSDPAASSYNEQFF
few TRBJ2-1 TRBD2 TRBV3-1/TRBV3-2 TGTGCCAGCAGCCCCGGGGGTAGCGGGACCCGAAATGAGCAGTTCTTC CASSPGGSGTRNEQFF
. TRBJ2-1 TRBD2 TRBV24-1 TGTGCCACCAGTGACGCCCGACTAGCGGGAGTGGGTGAGCAGTTCTTC CATSDARLAGVGEQFF
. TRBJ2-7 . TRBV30 TGTGCCTGGAGTGTAAGGGGGACTACAGGGGTCCACGAGCAGTACTTC CAWSVRGTTGVHEQYF
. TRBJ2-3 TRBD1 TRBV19 TGTGCCAGTCGAACAGGGGGTGCAGATACGCAGTATTTT CASRTGGADTQYF
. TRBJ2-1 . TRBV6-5 TGTGCCAGCAGTTACTCTCCGGGACGGACCTACAATGAGCAGTTCTTC CASSYSPGRTYNEQFF
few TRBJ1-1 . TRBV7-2 TGTGCCAGCAGCTCACCGAGCGGGGTAACTGAAGCTTTCTTT CASSSPSGVTEAFF
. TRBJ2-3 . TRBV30 TGTGCCTGGAGTGGGCGGGATACGCAGTATTTT CAWSGRDTQYF
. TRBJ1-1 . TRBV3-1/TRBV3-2 TGTGCCAGCAGCCAAGAGGGCACTGAAGCTTTCTTT CASSQEGTEAFF
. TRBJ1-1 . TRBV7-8 TGTGCCAGCAGCCTTGCCCCAGGTTTGGGCGAAGCTTTCTTT CASSLAPGLGEAFF
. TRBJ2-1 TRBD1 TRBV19 TGTGCCAGTCGGGTTTCAAAGGGGGCTTACAATGAGCAGTTCTTC CASRVSKGAYNEQFF
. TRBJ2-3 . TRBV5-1 TGCGCCAGCAGCCTCAGCGGTAGCACAGATACGCAGTATTTT CASSLSGSTDTQYF
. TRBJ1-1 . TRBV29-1 TGCAGCGTTGAAAGGGGGGGGCCTGAAGCTTTCTTT CSVERGGPEAFF
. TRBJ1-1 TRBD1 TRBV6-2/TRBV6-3 TGTGCCAGCAGTGGACAGGCGAACACTGAAGCTTTCTTT CASSGQANTEAFF
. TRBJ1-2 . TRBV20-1 TGCAGTACCAACGACAAGTATGGCTACACCTTC CSTNDKYGYTF
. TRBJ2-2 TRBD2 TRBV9 TGTGCCAGCAGCTCGCTAGCGGGAGTGGGCGGGGAGCTGTTTTTT CASSSLAGVGGELFF
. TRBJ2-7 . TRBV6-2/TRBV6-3 TGTGCCAGCAGTTCTGGGCCCTCTCACTCCTACGAGCAGTACTTC CASSSGPSHSYEQYF
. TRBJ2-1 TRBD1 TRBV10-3 TGTGCCATCAGGGGGGACAGCGACAATGAGCAGTTCTTC CAIRGDSDNEQFF
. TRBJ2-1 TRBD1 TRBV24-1 TGTGCCACCAGTTTTTCCGGGACAGTAAATGAGCAGTTCTTC CATSFSGTVNEQFF
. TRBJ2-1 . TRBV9 TGTGCCAGCAGCGTAGAGGTCGGGAACCTGGGGAATGAGCAGTTCTTC CASSVEVGNLGNEQFF
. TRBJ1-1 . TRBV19 TGTGCCAGTAGTACCCACCCTTCAGCAGCTTTCTTT CASSTHPSAAFF
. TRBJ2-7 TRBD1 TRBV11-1 TGTGCCAGCAGCGTCGGGACAGGGTGGGCGCAGTACTTC CASSVGTGWAQYF
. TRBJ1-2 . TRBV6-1 TGTGCCAGCAGTGAAGGTAGCAGCTATGGCTACACCTTC CASSEGSSYGYTF
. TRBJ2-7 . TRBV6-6 TGTGCCAGCAGCCAGACCTACGAGCAGTACTTC CASSQTYEQYF
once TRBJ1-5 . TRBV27 TGTGCCAGCAGTCCTCGGGGAAGCAATCAGCCCCAGCATTTT CASSPRGSNQPQHF
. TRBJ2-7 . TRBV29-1 TGCAGCGTTGAACCCCAATCTGGGACTTACGAGCAGTACTTC CSVEPQSGTYEQYF
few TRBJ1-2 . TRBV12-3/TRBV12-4 TGTGCCAGCAGAGCAGGGAGTGGCTACACCTTC CASRAGSGYTF
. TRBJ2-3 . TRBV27 TGTGCCAGCAGTTTATTCCGGACTGGTGGCGCAGATACGCAGTATTTT CASSLFRTGGADTQYF
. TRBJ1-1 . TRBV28 TGTGCCAGCAGGGAGGCGGGCGCGAACACTGAAGCTTTCTTT CASREAGANTEAFF
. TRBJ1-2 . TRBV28 TGTGCCAGCAGCCACCTCCGGGCCGTCCTACTATTTTCTAACTATGGCTACACCTTC CASSHLRAVLLFSNYGYTF
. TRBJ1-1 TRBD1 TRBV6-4 TGTGCCAGCAGAAGACAGGGATTCATGAACACTGAAGCTTTCTTT CASRRQGFMNTEAFF
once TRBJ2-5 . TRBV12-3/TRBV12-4 TGTGCCAGCACCCCGACAGCACAAGAGACCCAGTACTTC CASTPTAQETQYF
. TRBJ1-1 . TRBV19 TGTGCCAGTAGTATGGCGACTTTCCCCTTGAACACTGAAGCTTTCTTT CASSMATFPLNTEAFF
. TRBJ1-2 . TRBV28 TGTGCCAGCAGTTTACAGGGGAGGTTGTATGGCTACACCTTC CASSLQGRLYGYTF
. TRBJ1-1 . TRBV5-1 TGCGCCAGCAGCTTCCAACAGGGTTTGAACACTGAAGCTTTCTTT CASSFQQGLNTEAFF
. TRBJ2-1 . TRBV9 TGTGCCAGCAGCGTTGAGGGGAGGTCGAATGAGCAGTTCTTC CASSVEGRSNEQFF
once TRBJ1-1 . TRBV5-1 TGCGCCAGCAGCTCCGGGCTGGGGGGGCCGACAAACACTGAAGCTTTCTTT CASSSGLGGPTNTEAFF
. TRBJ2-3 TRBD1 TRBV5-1 TGCGCCAGCAGCCCTCCTCTTACAGGGGTGGGGACAGATACGCAGTATTTT CASSPPLTGVGTDTQYF
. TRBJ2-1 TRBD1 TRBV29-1 TGCAGCGTTGGTGGCCCCCCGGGGACAGCTACCTACAATGAGCAGTTCTTC CSVGGPPGTATYNEQFF
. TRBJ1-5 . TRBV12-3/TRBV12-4 TGTGCCAGCAGTGACGGGAATCAGCCCCAGCATTTT CASSDGNQPQHF
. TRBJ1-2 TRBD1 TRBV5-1 TGCGCCAGCAGCTTGGGGGACAGGGGGCGCGTTGACGGCTACACCTTC CASSLGDRGRVDGYTF
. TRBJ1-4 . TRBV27 TGTGCCAGCAGTGGACAGCGATCTAATGAAAAACTGTTTTTT CASSGQRSNEKLFF
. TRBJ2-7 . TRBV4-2 TGTGCCAGCAGCCAACAGGACTTAATCGAATGGGAATACGAGCAGTACTTC CASSQQDLIEWEYEQYF
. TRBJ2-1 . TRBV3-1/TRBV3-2 TGTGCCAGCAGCCAACTTAATCAGAATAGTGAGCAGTTCTTC CASSQLNQNSEQFF